The T cell receptor beta chain under discussion was sequenced for a study of technical replicates of blood from several donors. Clones were read by immunoSEQ multiplex PCR, and TCRdb kept only the in-frame ones, dropping some. The sample has around 60,000 clones; around 93% are singletons. Germline V gene sequence: CDR1 LGHNT, CDR2 FRNRAP. V dropped 8 bases and J dropped 4 bases, with 15 bases sitting between them. CDR3 length equals 14 residues. The V and J genes are TRBV12-5 and TRBJ1-3, with a weak D call TRBD1 (5 bases). This TCR was recovered from a human donor in good health. Some clones in this sample may be carry-over from other donors' samples. Input material: PBMCs. The CDR3 protein is CASHREGTGNTIYF. CDR3 sequence (DNA): TGTGCTAGTCACCGGGAGGGGACGGGAAACACCATATATTTT.